The clone carrying this T cell receptor beta chain was detected many times. Its antigen is still unknown. This sample was included in a study of T cells after yellow fever vaccination. Regarding the study as a whole: Repertoires obtained by FACS sorting could include abundant clonotypes that entered as contaminants from the bulk population.

The germline gives CDR1 SGDLS, CDR2 YYNGEE. The ends were cut back, 4 bases at V and 10 bases at J, with 18 bases in the middle. The CDR3 consists of 14 residues. TCRdb used MiXCR to reprocess the 5' RACE reads, holding one entry per CDR3 protein. The table has about 110,000 distinct CDR3 sequences, 6.5% to 9% seen once. The specimen was CD8+ T cells sorted from PBMCs, collected 45 days after the yellow fever booster vaccination. The receptor's source is a man aged 25-45 years who received the YFV17D yellow fever vaccine. This chain connects TRBV9 to TRBJ2-1; no reliable D call. CDR3 DNA: TGTGCCAGCAGCCCCCCGCCCGTGGGTGAAGAGCAGTTCTTC. This gives the protein CASSPPPVGEEQFF.